The 17 T cell receptor beta chains below come from one sample, sequenced in a study of T cells in localized non-small cell lung cancer. Sequencing was performed with immunoSEQ multiplex PCR; in TCRdb, only in-frame clones are kept and a portion is missing. The sample has tens of thousands of clones; about 89% are singletons. Source: peripheral blood, taken before any cancer treatment. The origin of the receptors is a male donor at least 60 years old with stage I lung adenocarcinoma.

This clone was observed a handful of times. The rearrangement uses TRBV7-9 and TRBJ2-5, with D possibly matching TRBD2 (6 bases). V was clipped by 5 bases and J by 1 base, with 11 bases between them. Germline CDR1 and CDR2: SEHNR and FQNEAQ (reference sequence). The CDR3 contains 14 residues. For the CDR3, the DNA is TGTGCCAGCAGCCCAGGGACTCCCCAAGAGACCCAGTACTTC. Encoded protein: CASSPGTPQETQYF.

The chain combines TRBV6-1 with TRBJ2-3; 10 nucleotides line up with TRBD1. Germline assignment: CDR1 MNHNS and CDR2 SASEGT. The V gene end was trimmed by 6 bases and the J gene end by 5 bases; junction bases not matched to a gene: 8. The CDR3 length is 15 residues. CDR3: CASSRDRGWGDTQYF. CDR3 DNA sequence: TGTGCCAGCAGCCGGGACAGGGGATGGGGAGATACGCAGTATTTT.

The J gene is TRBJ1-5, the V gene TRBV6-1, with unresolved D. Trimming removed 1 base at V and 0 bases at J, with 7 bases between. CDR1 MNHNS and CDR2 SASEGT come from the germline V gene. The CDR3 has 15 residues. The chain's CDR3 is CASSEGFNSNQPQHF. The CDR3, as DNA: TGTGCCAGCAGTGAAGGGTTCAATAGCAATCAGCCCCAGCATTTT.

This chain links TRBV4-1 with TRBJ1-4; D perhaps matches TRBD1 (5 bases). V lost 6 bases to trimming and J lost 8 bases, with 28 bases between them. CDR1 and CDR2 from the germline V gene are MGHRA and YSYEKL. The CDR3 loop spans 18 amino acids. In DNA, the CDR3 is TGCGCCAGCAGAAGTCACTCCGAAAAGGGGTTTCCGAGCGAAAAACTGTTTTTT. Protein sequence: CASRSHSEKGFPSEKLFF.

The chain couples TRBV19 to TRBJ1-1, with D possibly matching TRBD1 (6 bases). V gave up 4 bases and J gave up 7 bases, with 13 bases separating them. CDR1 and CDR2 (germline): LNHDA, SQIVND (reference sequence). The CDR3 covers 13 residues. CDR3 in DNA: TGTGCCAGTAGTACCCAGGGGATTGGTGAAGCTTTCTTT. It is translated as CASSTQGIGEAFF.

This sequence joins TRBV27 and TRBJ2-3; 8 bases align to TRBD2. The CDR3 totals 18 residues. Germline CDR1 MNHEY, CDR2 SMNVEV (reference sequence). V shed 4 bases, J shed 5 bases, and the junction held 17 bases outside the gene matches. CDR3 residues: CASSSPLGVAGYKDTQYF. CDR3 coding DNA: TGTGCCAGCAGTTCCCCCCTGGGAGTAGCGGGGTATAAAGATACGCAGTATTTT.

CDR3 protein: CASGETGFYEQYF. The CDR3 DNA reads TGTGCCAGCGGCGAGACAGGGTTCTACGAGCAGTACTTC. The chain links TRBV6-1 to TRBJ2-7; TRBD1 agrees at 7 bases. There are 13 residues in the CDR3. Germline trimming cut 8 bases from V and 3 bases from J; bases unmatched to any gene: 7. CDR1 is MNHNS, CDR2 SASEGT, per germline.

The chain is built from TRBV6-5 and TRBJ2-7; D may be TRBD1 (6 bases). Germline lookup yields CDR1 MNHEY and CDR2 SVGAGI. With 5 bases removed from V and 2 bases from J, the gap between germline ends came to 13 bases. The CDR3 loop spans 14 amino acids. The DNA for the CDR3 is TGTGCCAGCAGTGATTTGGACAGAACCTACGAGCAGTACTTC. This translates into CASSDLDRTYEQYF.

The rearrangement links TRBV5-1 to TRBJ1-3; TRBD1 might be the D (5 bases). V dropped 0 bases and J dropped 0 bases, with 13 bases sitting between them. The germline V gene encodes CDR1 SGHRS and CDR2 YFSETQ. The length of the CDR3 is 17 residues. CDR3 protein: CASSLAIGQGSGNTIYF. The CDR3 DNA follows: TGCGCCAGCAGCTTGGCCATAGGGCAGGGCTCTGGAAACACCATATATTTT.

The DNA of the CDR3 is TGTGCCAGCAGCTTAACAGGGGTAGCGGGGGGCGTAAGGACTGGGGCCAACGTCCTGACTTTC. Translating it yields CASSLTGVAGGVRTGANVLTF. This sequence joins TRBV7-3 and TRBJ2-6, with 10 bases fitting TRBD2. V lost 0 bases and J lost 2; bases outside the gene matches: 13. The CDR3 spans 21 residues. Germline CDR1 SGHTA, CDR2 FQGTGA. The full variable domain, rest sourced from reference TRBV7-3 and TRBJ2-6, is GAGVSQTPSNKVTEKGKYVELRCDPISGHTALYWYRQSLGQGPEFLIYFQGTGAADDSGLPNDRFFAVRPEGSVSTLKIQRTERGDSAVYLCASSLTGVAGGVRTGANVLTFGAGSRLTVL.

The V call is TRBV7-9, the J call TRBJ2-5; 7 bases are a match to TRBD1. The CDR3 totals 13 residues. CDR1 and CDR2 (germline): SEHNR, FQNEAQ (reference sequence). V was pared by 5 bases and J by 5 bases, with 5 bases of the junction left unmatched. The CDR3, as DNA: TGTGCCAGCAGCCGGGACAGTTCGGAGACCCAGTACTTC. Its protein is CASSRDSSETQYF.

This clone was observed a single time. This chain links TRBV19 with TRBJ2-1; unclear D gene. The V gene lost 5 bases and the J gene lost 0 bases, with 14 bases spanning the gap. Germline CDR1 and CDR2: LNHDA and SQIVND (reference sequence). The CDR3 has 16 residues. Here the CDR3 DNA reads TGTGCCAGTAGTGCCCGGGCCCTCAGCTCCTACAATGAGCAGTTCTTC. It specifies CASSARALSSYNEQFF.

V usage is TRBV5-4 and J usage is TRBJ2-7; 11 positions agree with TRBD2. The CDR3 totals 17 residues. Germline V lookup: CDR1 SGHNT, CDR2 YYREEE (reference sequence). V lost 4 bases, J lost 4 bases, and 13 bases stayed unmatched. The CDR3 nucleotides read TGTGCCAGCAGCCATCTTAATAGCGGGGGGGCCCGTTACGAGCAGTACTTC. As protein: CASSHLNSGGARYEQYF.

V usage is TRBV5-5 and J usage is TRBJ1-1, with 7 bases matching TRBD1. V dropped 4 bases and J dropped 7; count of bases not matched to a gene: 7. Germline V gene sequence: CDR1 SGHKS, CDR2 YYEKEE (reference sequence). The CDR3 contains 13 residues. CDR3: CASSRIRQGEAFF. DNA for the CDR3: TGTGCCAGCAGCCGAATCCGACAGGGTGAAGCTTTCTTT.

This clone showed up just once. The chain couples TRBV19 to TRBJ2-2; 8 bases match TRBD2. CDR3 length: 13 residues. In germline, CDR1 is LNHDA, CDR2 SQIVND (reference sequence). V lost 5 bases to trimming and J lost 5 bases; unmatched junction nucleotides: 1. CDR3 protein: CASSGGGTGELFF. DNA for the CDR3: TGTGCCAGTAGTGGCGGGGGGACCGGGGAGCTGTTTTTT.

The rearrangement links TRBV19 to TRBJ2-1; TRBD2 matches 8 bases. Germline CDR1 is LNHDA and CDR2 is SQIVND (reference sequence). The trim removed 6 bases at V and 4 bases at J, leaving 11 bases unmatched. This CDR3 contains 16 residues. The CDR3 loop reads CASSPSGGGLYNEQFF. For the CDR3, the DNA is TGTGCCAGTAGCCCCTCAGGCGGGGGGCTTTACAATGAGCAGTTCTTC. Supplemented by reference TRBV19 and TRBJ2-1, the full variable domain reads DGGITQSPKYLFRKEGQNVTLSCEQNLNHDAMYWYRQDPGQGLRLIYYSQIVNDFQKGDIAEGYSVSREKKESFPLTVTSAQKNPTAFYLCASSPSGGGLYNEQFFGPGTRLTVL.

The V and J genes are TRBV5-6 and TRBJ2-1; 10 bases are a match to TRBD2. With 4 bases clipped from V and 6 bases from J, the junction kept 13 bases outside the gene matches. Germline V lookup: CDR1 SGHDT, CDR2 YYEEEE. The CDR3 consists of 17 residues. The chain's CDR3 is CASSPAGGSGRANEQFF. The CDR3 nucleotides are TGTGCCAGCAGCCCGGCCGGGGGGAGCGGGAGGGCCAATGAGCAGTTCTTC. Using reference TRBV5-6 and TRBJ2-1 for the parts outside the CDR3, the full variable domain is DAGVTQSPTHLIKTRGQQVTLRCSPKSGHDTVSWYQQALGQGPQFIFQYYEEEERQRGNFPDRFSGHQFPNYSSELNVNALLLGDSALYLCASSPAGGSGRANEQFFGPGTRLTVL.